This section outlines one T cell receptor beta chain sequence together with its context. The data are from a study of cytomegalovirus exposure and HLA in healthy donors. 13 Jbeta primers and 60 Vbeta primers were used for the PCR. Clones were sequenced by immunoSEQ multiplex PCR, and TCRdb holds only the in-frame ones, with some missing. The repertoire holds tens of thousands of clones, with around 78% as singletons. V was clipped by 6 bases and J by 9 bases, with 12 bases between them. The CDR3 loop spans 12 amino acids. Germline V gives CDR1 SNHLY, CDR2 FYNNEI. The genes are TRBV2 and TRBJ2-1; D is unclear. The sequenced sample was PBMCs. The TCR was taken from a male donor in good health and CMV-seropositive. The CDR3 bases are TGTGCCAGCAGCAGTTTCGTGGTTGAGCAGTTCTTC. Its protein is CASSSFVVEQFF. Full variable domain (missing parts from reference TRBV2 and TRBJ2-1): EPEVTQTPSHQVTQMGQEVILRCVPISNHLYFYWYRQILGQKVEFLVSFYNNEISEKSEIFDDQFSVERPDGSNFTLKIRSTKLEDSAMYFCASSSFVVEQFFGPGTRLTVL.